This T cell receptor (beta chain) came from a study of persistence of HIV-infected CD4 T cells (dated by TCRdb to 2019 to 2021). Regarding the study in general: Participants had been on suppressive ART for a median of 8 years. Proviral sequencing was used to assess clonality among infected cells, whereas TCRbeta sequencing gauged the clonality of all cells within each sorted population. Cross-participant TCR cluster analysis included about 8 participants for CMV and more than five participants for Gag. Peripheral blood samples of up to roughly 180 mL were collected at multiple time points, except for a couple of participants, who underwent leukapheresis at a single time point. The study isolated CMV- and HIV-1 Gag-responding CD4+ T cells from ART-treated individuals to examine antigen-driven clonal expansion of HIV-1-infected cells.

What the work shows at the level of the full study, not this receptor alone: Bulk TCR analyses could not be restricted to the rare CMV-responding cells that actually carried HIV-1 proviruses. Only a small number of individuals took part in the study, and the range of antigens tested was limited. Degenerate expanded CDR3beta sequences were enriched in antigen-responding cells, suggesting convergent selection of CD4+ responses to CMV and Gag. TCRbeta richness in CMV- and Gag-responding cells was significantly lower than in anti-CD3/anti-CD28-responding cells; CMV-responding cells had higher oligoclonality than CD3/CD28-stimulated and Gag-responding cells. A correlation was observed between TCR oligoclonality and proviral oligoclonality within the same sorted populations.

Reading the label with the study, this specimen's treatment or condition is: suppressive antiretroviral therapy. Lysates of CMV-infected fibroblasts were used at about 11 ug/mL for cell stimulation. Responding CD4+ T cells were sorted on the basis of upregulation of both CD40 ligand and CD69. Participants were HIV-1-infected adults who started suppressive ART during chronic infection. For at least 4 years, participants had undetectable plasma HIV-1 RNA, below 50 copies/mL. To be included, a participant needed positive CMV serology and a CD4+ T cell count above 400 cells/uL. Before stimulation, PBMCs were isolated using density centrifugation and depleted of CD8+ T cells. For around 18 hours, the CD8-depleted PBMCs were stimulated with anti-CD28/CD49d costimulation, a CD40-blocking antibody, and enfuvirtide to prevent new infections. Cell sorting was performed on a Beckman Coulter MoFlo Legacy or XDP sorter, and dead cells were excluded with propidium iodide. For samples with more than one million cells, genomic DNA was extracted with the QIAamp DNA Mini Kit, and for all other samples the Quick-DNA Microprep Kit was used.

This clone showed up just a few times. Its binding antigen is unknown. No clone much larger than this one lies a single base away; base qualities are absent. CDR1 and CDR2 are drawn from the germline V gene (reference sequence): SGHNT, YYREEE. Between the V and J ends, shortened by 4 bases and 4 bases respectively, the junction contains 14 bases. The CDR3 spans 14 residues, from the cysteine through the phenylalanine. Only the CDR3 part of the read is kept: 42 bases, read in frame from the first base. The immunoSEQ hsTCRB assay version 4 in survey mode was used to sequence TCRbeta repertoires from genomic DNA. Genomic DNA was diluted to around 9.4 ng/uL, using up to 1 ug per sample for TCRbeta sequencing. On the authors' methods: TCRbeta data were analyzed in ImmunoSeq Analyzer 3.0, with diversity computed on productive nucleotide rearrangements. Lower-bound TCR diversity was estimated with the improved Chao index, and clonality with the Gini coefficient using the Immunarch R package. Nucleotide rearrangements that differed but encoded the same CDR3beta amino acid sequence were counted as separate clonotypes. TCRbeta sequences significantly enriched in antigen-responding cells relative to anti-CD3/anti-CD28-activated cells were identified by differential abundance analysis. TCRs were clustered by predicted peptide-MHC specificity with GLIPH2, both within individual participants and across merged participant data sets. What TCRdb holds here is the immuneACCESS table cut down to in-frame rearrangements. Part of the clones is not present; checked against another copy, under half of the missing clones reflect an unresolved V gene, and the others are unexplained. The DNA gave D and trimming, while V, J and clone size come from that table. This sample has about 20,000 clones in its table, and about 84% of those were observed once. The ten largest clones take up about 6.8% of the sample.

Rearrangement joined TRBV5-4 to TRBJ1-2; no D gene call is confident. The TCR originated in an adult man with HIV who was CMV-seropositive. The sequences come from CD4+ T cells sorted from PBMCs after roughly 20-hour stimulation, collected from a patient who received antiretroviral therapy. The sample's cell subset or site, from its label and the paper: CD40L+CD69+ CD4 T cells responding to CMV lysate. The nucleotide sequence reads as follows: TGTGCCAGCAGCGCGAGGACGGCAGCCTATGGCTACACCTTC. The resulting protein is CASSARTAAYGYTF. The full variable domain, completed from the reference TRBV5-4 and TRBJ1-2 proteins outside the CDR3, reads ETGVTQSPTHLIKTRGQQVTLRCSSQSGHNTVSWYQQALGQGPQFIFQYYREEENGRGNFPPRFSGLQFPNYSSELNVNALELDDSALYLCASSARTAAYGYTFGSGTRLTVV.